Below, one T cell receptor (beta chain) is given with its context. The data were obtained in a study of cytomegalovirus exposure and HLA in healthy donors. Clones were sequenced by immunoSEQ multiplex PCR, and TCRdb holds only the in-frame ones, with some missing. The data hold 150,000 to 180,000 clones, with 80% to 90% observed a single time. The CDR3 has 14 amino acids. The J segment lost 8 bases and the V segment lost 3 bases, leaving 5 bases of the junction unmatched. CDR1 is LGHNA and CDR2 is YSLEER in the germline V gene. Sequenced: PBMCs. The chain is built from TRBV4-3 and TRBJ2-2; 8 bases are a match to TRBD1. The receptor was isolated from a young man in good health and CMV-seropositive. CDR3 DNA sequence: TGCGCCAGCAGCCACTCGACAGGGGCAGGGGAGCTGTTTTTT. Translated: CASSHSTGAGELFF.